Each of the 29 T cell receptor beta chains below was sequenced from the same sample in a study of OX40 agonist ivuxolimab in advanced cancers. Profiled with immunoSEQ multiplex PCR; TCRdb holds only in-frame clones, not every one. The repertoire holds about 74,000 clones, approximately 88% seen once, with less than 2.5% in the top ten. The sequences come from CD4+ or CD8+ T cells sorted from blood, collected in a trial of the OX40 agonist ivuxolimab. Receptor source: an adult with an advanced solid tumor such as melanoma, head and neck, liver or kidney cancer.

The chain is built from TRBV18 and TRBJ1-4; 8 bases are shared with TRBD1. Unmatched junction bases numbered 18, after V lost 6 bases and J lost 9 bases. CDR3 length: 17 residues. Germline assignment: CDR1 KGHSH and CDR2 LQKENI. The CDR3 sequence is CASSPETGGRSRKKLFF. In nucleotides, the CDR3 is TGTGCCAGCTCCCCCGAAACAGGGGGGAGAAGCAGGAAAAAACTGTTTTTT.

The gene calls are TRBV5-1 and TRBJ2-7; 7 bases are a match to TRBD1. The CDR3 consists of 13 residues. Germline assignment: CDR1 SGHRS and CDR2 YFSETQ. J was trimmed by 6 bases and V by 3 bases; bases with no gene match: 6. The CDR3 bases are TGCGCCAGCAGCTCGCAGGGGGTACGCGAGCAGTACTTC. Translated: CASSSQGVREQYF.

CDR3 sequence: CASSTGQGAPGELFF. CDR3 sequence (DNA): TGCGCCAGCAGCACCGGACAGGGGGCTCCCGGGGAGCTGTTTTTT. The chain links TRBV5-1 to TRBJ2-2, with 11 bases that match TRBD1. V gave up 4 bases and J gave up 6 bases; unmatched junction bases: 5. The CDR3 covers 15 residues. Per germline, CDR1 SGHRS and CDR2 YFSETQ.

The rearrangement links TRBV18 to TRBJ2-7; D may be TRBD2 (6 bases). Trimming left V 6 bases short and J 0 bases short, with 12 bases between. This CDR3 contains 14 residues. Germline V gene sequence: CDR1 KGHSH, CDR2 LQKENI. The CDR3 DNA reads TGTGCCAGCTCGGAAGGAGGGACCTCCTACGAGCAGTACTTC. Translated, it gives CASSEGGTSYEQYF.

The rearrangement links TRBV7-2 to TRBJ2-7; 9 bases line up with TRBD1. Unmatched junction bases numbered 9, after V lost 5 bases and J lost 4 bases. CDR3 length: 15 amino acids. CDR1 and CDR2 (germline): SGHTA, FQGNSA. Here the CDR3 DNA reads TGTGCCAGCAGCAGAGAGGGGACAGGGTTGTACGAGCAGTACTTC. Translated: CASSREGTGLYEQYF.

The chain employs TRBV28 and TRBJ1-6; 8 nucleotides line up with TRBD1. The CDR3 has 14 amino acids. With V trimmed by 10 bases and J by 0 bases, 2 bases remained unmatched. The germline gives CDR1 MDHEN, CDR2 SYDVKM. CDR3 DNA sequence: TGTGCCACCACAGGGGGCTCCTATAATTCACCCCTCCACTTT. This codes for CATTGGSYNSPLHF.

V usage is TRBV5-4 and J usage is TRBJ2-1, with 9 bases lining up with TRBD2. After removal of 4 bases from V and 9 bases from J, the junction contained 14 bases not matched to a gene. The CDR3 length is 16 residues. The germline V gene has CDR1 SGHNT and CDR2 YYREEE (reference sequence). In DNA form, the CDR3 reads TGTGCCAGCAGCCCCCAGAGGGGACTAGCCAGACGTGAGCAGTTCTTC. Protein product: CASSPQRGLARREQFF.

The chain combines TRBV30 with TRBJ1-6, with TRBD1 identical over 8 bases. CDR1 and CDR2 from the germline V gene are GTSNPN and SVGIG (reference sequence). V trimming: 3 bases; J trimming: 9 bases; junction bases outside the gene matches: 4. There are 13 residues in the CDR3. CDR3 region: CAWRGQVASPLHF. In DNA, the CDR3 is TGTGCCTGGAGGGGACAGGTGGCTTCACCCCTCCACTTT.

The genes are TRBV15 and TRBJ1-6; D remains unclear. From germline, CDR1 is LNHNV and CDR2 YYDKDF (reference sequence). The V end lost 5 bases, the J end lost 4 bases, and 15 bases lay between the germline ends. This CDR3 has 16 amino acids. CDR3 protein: CATSPSRRGYNSPLHF. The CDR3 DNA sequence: TGTGCCACCAGCCCCAGCCGGCGCGGGTATAATTCACCCCTCCACTTT.

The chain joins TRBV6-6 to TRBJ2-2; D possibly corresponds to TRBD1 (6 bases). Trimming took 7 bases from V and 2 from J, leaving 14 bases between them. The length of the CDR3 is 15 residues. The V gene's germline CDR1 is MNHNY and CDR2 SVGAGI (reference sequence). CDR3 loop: CASTRGVSNTGELFF. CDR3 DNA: TGTGCCAGCACCAGGGGAGTATCCAACACCGGGGAGCTGTTTTTT.

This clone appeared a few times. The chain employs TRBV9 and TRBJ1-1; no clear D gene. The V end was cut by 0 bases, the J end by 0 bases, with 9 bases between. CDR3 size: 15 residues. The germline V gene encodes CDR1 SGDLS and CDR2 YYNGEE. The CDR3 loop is CASSVGSIMNTEAFF. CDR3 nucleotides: TGTGCCAGCAGCGTAGGAAGTATCATGAACACTGAAGCTTTCTTT. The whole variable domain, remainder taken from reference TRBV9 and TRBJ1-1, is DSGVTQTPKHLITATGQRVTLRCSPRSGDLSVYWYQQSLDQGLQFLIQYYNGEERAKGNILERFSAQQFPDLHSELNLSSLELGDSALYFCASSVGSIMNTEAFFGQGTRLTVV.

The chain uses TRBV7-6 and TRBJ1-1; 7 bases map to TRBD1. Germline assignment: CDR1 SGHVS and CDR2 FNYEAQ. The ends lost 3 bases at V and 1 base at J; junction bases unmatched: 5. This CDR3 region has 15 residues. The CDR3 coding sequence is TGTGCCAGCAGCTTGGTAGGGACAGCGAACACTGAAGCTTTCTTT. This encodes CASSLVGTANTEAFF.

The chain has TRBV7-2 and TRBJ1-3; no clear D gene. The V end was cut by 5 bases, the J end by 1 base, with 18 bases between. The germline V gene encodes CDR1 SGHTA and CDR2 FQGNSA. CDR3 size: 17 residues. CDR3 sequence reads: CASSVTGPAGSGNTIYF. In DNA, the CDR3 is TGTGCCAGCAGCGTCACGGGCCCCGCGGGGTCTGGAAACACCATATATTTT.

CDR3 coding DNA: TGTGCCAGCAGCCCTGAAGGGTTAGGGAGCTCTGGAAACACCATATATTTT. As protein: CASSPEGLGSSGNTIYF. The J gene is TRBJ1-3, the V gene TRBV5-4; D is unresolved. Germline V gives CDR1 SGHNT, CDR2 YYREEE (reference sequence). The CDR3 spans 17 residues. Trimming removed 4 bases from V and 0 bases from J, with 17 bases in between.

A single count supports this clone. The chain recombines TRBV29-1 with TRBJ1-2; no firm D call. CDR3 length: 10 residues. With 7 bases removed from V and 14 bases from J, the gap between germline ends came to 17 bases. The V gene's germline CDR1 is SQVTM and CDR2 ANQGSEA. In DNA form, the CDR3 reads TGCAGCGCTGTGGGCCCCGAGATTACCTTC. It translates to CSAVGPEITF. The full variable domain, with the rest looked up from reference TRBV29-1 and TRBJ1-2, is SAVISQKPSRDICQRGTSLTIQCQVDSQVTMMFWYRQQPGQSLTLIATANQGSEATYESGFVIDKFPISRPNLTFSTLTVSNMSPEDSSIYLCSAVGPEITFGSGTRLTVV.

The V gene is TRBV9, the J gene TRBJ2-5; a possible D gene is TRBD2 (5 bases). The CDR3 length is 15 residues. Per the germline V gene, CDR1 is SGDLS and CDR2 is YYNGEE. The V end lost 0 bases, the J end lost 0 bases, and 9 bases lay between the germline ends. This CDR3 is CASSVDNGDQETQYF. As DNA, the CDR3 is TGTGCCAGCAGCGTAGATAACGGGGACCAAGAGACCCAGTACTTC.

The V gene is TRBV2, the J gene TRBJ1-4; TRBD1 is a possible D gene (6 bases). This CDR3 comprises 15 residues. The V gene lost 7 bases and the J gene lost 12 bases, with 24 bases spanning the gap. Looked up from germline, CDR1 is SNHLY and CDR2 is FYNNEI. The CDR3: CASTKEGGTSSELFF. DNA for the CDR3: TGTGCCAGCACGAAGGAAGGGGGGACCTCGTCGGAACTGTTTTTT.

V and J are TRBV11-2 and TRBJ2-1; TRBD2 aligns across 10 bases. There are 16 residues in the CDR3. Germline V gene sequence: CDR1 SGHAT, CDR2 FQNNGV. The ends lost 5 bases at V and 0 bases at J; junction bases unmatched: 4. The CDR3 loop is CASSQSSGSSYNEQFF. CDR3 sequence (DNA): TGTGCCAGCAGCCAATCTAGCGGGAGCTCCTACAATGAGCAGTTCTTC. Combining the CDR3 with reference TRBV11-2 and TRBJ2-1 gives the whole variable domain EAGVAQSPRYKIIEKRQSVAFWCNPISGHATLYWYQQILGQGPKLLIQFQNNGVVDDSQLPKDRFSAERLKGVDSTLKIQPAKLEDSAVYLCASSQSSGSSYNEQFFGPGTRLTVL.

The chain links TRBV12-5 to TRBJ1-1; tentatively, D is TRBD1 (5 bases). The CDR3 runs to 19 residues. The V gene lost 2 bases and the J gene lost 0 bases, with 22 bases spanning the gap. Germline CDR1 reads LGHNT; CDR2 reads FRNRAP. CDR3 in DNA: TGTGCTAGTGGTTTGTCCAGTCGGGGCGTTAACCCCATGAACACTGAAGCTTTCTTT. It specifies CASGLSSRGVNPMNTEAFF.

The CDR3 bases are TGCGCCAGCAGCCGAGGTGCTAGCGGGATCGATGAGCAGTTCTTC. Its translation is CASSRGASGIDEQFF. V usage is TRBV4-3 and J usage is TRBJ2-1, with TRBD2 identical over 9 bases. Germline trimming cut 4 bases from V and 8 bases from J; bases unmatched to any gene: 9. The CDR3 runs to 15 residues. Germline CDR1 reads LGHNA; CDR2 reads YSLEER.

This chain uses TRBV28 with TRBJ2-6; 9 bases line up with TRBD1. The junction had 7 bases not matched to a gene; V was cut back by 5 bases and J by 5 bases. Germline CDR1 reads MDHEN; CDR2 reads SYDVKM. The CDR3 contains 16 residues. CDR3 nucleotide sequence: TGTGCCAGCAGTACAAGGACAGGGGCAAGGGCCAACGTCCTGACTTTC. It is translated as CASSTRTGARANVLTF.

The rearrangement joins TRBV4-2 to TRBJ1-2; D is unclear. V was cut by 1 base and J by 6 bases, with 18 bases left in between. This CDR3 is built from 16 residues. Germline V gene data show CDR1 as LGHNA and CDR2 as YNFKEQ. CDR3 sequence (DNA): TGTGCCAGCAGCCAAGCTGGGCTTCTAGATCGGGATGGCTACACCTTC. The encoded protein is CASSQAGLLDRDGYTF.

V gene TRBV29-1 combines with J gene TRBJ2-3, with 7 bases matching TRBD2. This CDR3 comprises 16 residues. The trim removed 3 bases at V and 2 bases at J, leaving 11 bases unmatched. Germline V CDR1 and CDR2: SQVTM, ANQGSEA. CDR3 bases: TGCAGCGTTGACGGGCGGAAGCGGGGATCCACAGATACGCAGTATTTT. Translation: CSVDGRKRGSTDTQYF.

The CDR3 DNA follows: TGTGCCAGCAGTTCTCTCGGGGGCGAGAGCCTAGGCTACACCTTC. It translates to CASSSLGGESLGYTF. This sequence joins TRBV28 and TRBJ1-2; tentatively, D is TRBD1 (6 bases). V was pared by 4 bases and J by 8 bases, with 20 bases between. The CDR3 length is 15 residues. CDR1 is MDHEN and CDR2 is SYDVKM in the germline V gene.

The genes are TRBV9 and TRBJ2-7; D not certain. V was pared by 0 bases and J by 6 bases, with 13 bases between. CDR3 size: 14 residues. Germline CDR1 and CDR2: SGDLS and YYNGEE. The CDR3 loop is CASSVENASGEQYF. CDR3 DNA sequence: TGTGCCAGCAGCGTAGAAAATGCGTCGGGCGAGCAGTACTTC.

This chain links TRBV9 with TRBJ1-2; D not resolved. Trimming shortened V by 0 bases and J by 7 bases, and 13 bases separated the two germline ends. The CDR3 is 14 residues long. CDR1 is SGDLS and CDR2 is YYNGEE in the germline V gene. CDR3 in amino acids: CASSVEDRPSGYTF. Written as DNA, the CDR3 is TGTGCCAGCAGCGTAGAGGATAGGCCCTCTGGCTACACCTTC.

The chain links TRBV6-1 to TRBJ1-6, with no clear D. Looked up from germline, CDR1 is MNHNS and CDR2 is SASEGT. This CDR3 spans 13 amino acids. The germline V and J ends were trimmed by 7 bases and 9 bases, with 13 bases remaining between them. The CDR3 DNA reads TGTGCCAGCATGGAGAGGTTCAGTTCACCCCTCCACTTT. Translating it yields CASMERFSSPLHF.

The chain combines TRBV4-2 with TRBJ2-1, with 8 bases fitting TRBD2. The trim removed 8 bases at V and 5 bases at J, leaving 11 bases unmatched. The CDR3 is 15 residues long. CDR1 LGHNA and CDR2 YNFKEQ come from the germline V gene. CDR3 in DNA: TGTGCCAGCGAAGACGGGGGGGGTCCTCACAATGAGCAGTTCTTC. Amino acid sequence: CASEDGGGPHNEQFF.

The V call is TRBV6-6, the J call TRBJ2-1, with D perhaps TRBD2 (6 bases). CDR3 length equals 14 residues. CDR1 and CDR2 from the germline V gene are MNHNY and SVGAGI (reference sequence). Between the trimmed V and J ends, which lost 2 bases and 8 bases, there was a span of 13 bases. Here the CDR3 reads CASSYDGGKDEQFF. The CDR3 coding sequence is TGTGCCAGCAGTTACGATGGGGGGAAGGATGAGCAGTTCTTC.